This T cell receptor (beta chain) was profiled in a study of cytomegalovirus exposure and HLA in healthy donors (dated by TCRdb to the late 2010s). About the study as a whole: In an earlier analysis of about 560 of the donors, about 270 Gb of sequence data and some 120 million unique TCR beta sequences from about 179 million T cells were reported. A separate validation cohort of 100 to 150 different subjects was used in addition to the 666-subject first cohort. An early release covering about 600 HLA-typed donors comprised around 300 gigabases of sequencing data and around 85 million unique TCR sequences. Genome-wide SNP genotypes for about three fifths of the roughly 670 donors were used in a later genetic analysis, which treated that subset as a discovery cohort. Donor age, sex, ethnicity and CMV serostatus were compiled together with the repertoire data. Among some 400 genotyped donors of the cohort, an average of roughly 240,000 unique TCR beta nucleotide sequences were sequenced per donor, roughly 18% of them non-productive. The study was designed to test whether signatures of past pathogen exposure could be identified by cataloging public T cell receptors. A later analysis re-analyzed previously published TCR beta repertoires from 550 to 700 donors and added high-resolution HLA genotyping to study TCR occurrence patterns. An earlier analysis of 450 to 750 of the donors used high-throughput TCR beta sequencing to judge whether each TCR beta V gene segment behaved as functional or pseudogenic. Every discovery cohort repertoire had been produced on one sequencing platform. Using immunosequencing, the study profiled T cell repertoires from about 620 subjects and related those repertoires to cytomegalovirus serostatus. The number of donors typed differed by locus, with 629-630 for A, B, C, DRB1 and DQB1, about 500 for DQA1, about 610 for DPA1, and approximately 470 for DPB1. Rather than using new phenotypic data, the later analysis identified candidate immune exposures from TCR beta sequences and from how often those sequences occurred across donors. The genetic ancestry cluster associated with self-reported Caucasian donors included about 81% of the 300 to 400 genotyped donors. Class I and class II HLA loci were covered by the typing at four-digit resolution. About five DR-DQ haplotypes were treated as single units for association and clustering because of strong linkage in the cohort. To predict cytomegalovirus infection status, the study combined high-throughput TCR immunosequencing, statistical association of individual TCRs with disease status, and machine learning. On the study overall, not on this receptor specifically: Most TCR sequences were seen in very few donors, while some public TCRs were found in many individuals. Only TCR beta chains were sequenced in this cohort, and the absence of alpha or paired-chain data limited detectable features. An association between a missense DCLRE1C variant and V-gene and J-gene trimming of TCR beta chains was found in a later genetic analysis and replicated in an independent cohort. HLA typing was unavailable for some donors at each locus, so association tests used only the typed subset. Roughly uniform sequencing depth across donors was assumed in presence/absence analyses, although this assumption may not hold. In a later analysis, the rate of TCR association differed among HLA loci, with DRB1 alleles having the most associated TCRs and HLA-C alleles having the fewest. A later analysis found that most CMV-associated TCR beta chains appeared HLA-restricted, with HLA associations seemingly driven largely by CMV exposure. Assigning TCR associations to individual alleles was difficult when HLA alleles, especially DR and DQ, strongly co-occurred. Because the 87-base-pair reads could not distinguish some IMGT-functional V segments, including TRBV6-2 and TRBV6-3, those segments were excluded. Several of the top co-occurrence clusters appeared to be linked to parvovirus B19, influenza, CMV and Epstein-Barr virus, according to a later analysis. At a false discovery rate of 0.05, a later analysis linked 16,000 or so TCR beta sequences to specific HLA alleles. A few of the identified cytomegalovirus-associated TCR beta chains were confirmed in vitro to be specific for cytomegalovirus antigens. For the cohort, immune exposure information was limited to CMV serostatus. A further reported finding was that TCR beta sequences accurately predicted the HLA-A and HLA-B alleles for most subjects in the first cohort. In both the original and validation cohorts, the classifier was reported to diagnose cytomegalovirus status with high specificity and sensitivity. The authors suggested that the approach could potentially be extended to other disease states and immunological phenotypes. Compared with equally common non-associated chains, HLA-associated TCR beta chains in a later analysis were more clonally expanded and had lower generation probabilities. In a later genetic analysis, fewer N-insertions in productive TCRs were reported among donors in an Asian-associated ancestry cluster than the roughly 700-donor mean. Correlated functional status among segregating V segments might reflect linkage disequilibrium, but an unknown experimental factor could not be ruled out. Broadly in line with IMGT annotations, most TCR beta V segments showed up in productive rearrangements about 87% or about 30% of the time in an earlier analysis of some 590 of the donors. The sequencing pipeline was judged likely to have produced a cluster of highly shared sequence variants as a technical artifact. Because counts were too low, about 15 rarely observed V segments, including chromosome 9 orphons, were left out of the earlier analysis of a few hundred of the donors. The study gave a list of under 200 TCR beta chains associated with cytomegalovirus.

The cohort consisted of hundreds of healthy bone marrow donors. At the time of sampling, all cohort members were nominally healthy, though unrecorded immune exposures were likely present. The donor tested CMV seropositive, placing the donor among the roughly 300 seropositive members of the cohort. Each donor provided a peripheral blood sample, and peripheral blood mononuclear cells were used for TCR beta sequencing. Genomic DNA extraction from the blood cell samples was performed with the Qiagen DNeasy Blood Extraction Kit. Based on the germline V gene, the CDR1 and CDR2 sequences are MNHEY and SVGAGI. Taken from cysteine to phenylalanine, the CDR3 has 15 residues. Only CDR3 DNA remains: 45 bases, in frame from the first base. Trimming takes 2 bases off V and 3 bases off J; junction bases not matched to a gene: 4. On this clone: It lacks a known antigen. The sample holds no much larger clone one base away, and base qualities are not on file.

Libraries were constructed by the immunoSEQ multiplex PCR assay. For the multiplex PCR, a mixture combining 60 forward primers for TCR Vbeta segments and 13 reverse primers for TCR Jbeta segments was used. Amplification of the CDR3 region of rearranged TCR beta genes was performed with a multiplex PCR assay on genomic DNA. On the Illumina HiSeq System, the amplified TCR beta libraries were sequenced as 87-base-pair reads. On the study's bioinformatics: In a later analysis, roughly 80 million unique TCR beta chains were counted across the 650 to 750 repertoires, and approximately 11 million of these chains were shared by at least two donors. To remove PCR and sequencing errors, raw reads were error-corrected and collapsed into unique sequences using a nearest-neighbor algorithm that merged closely related sequences. To assign V, D and J gene segments, CDR3 sequences were aligned to IMGT reference sequences. For a sequence to be retained, a match of at least six nucleotides was required to both a V gene segment and a J gene segment. Rearrangements were classified as productive when the CDR3 lacked stop codons and remained in frame with V and J, and all other rearrangements were classified as non-productive. CDR3 was defined according to IMGT convention as the region running from the second conserved V-encoded cysteine to the conserved J-encoded phenylalanine. In an earlier analysis of some 550 of the donors, sequences lacking an unambiguous match to a single V gene segment were excluded. In an earlier analysis of several hundred of the donors, a V segment was called functional when productive rearrangements were above 56.7%, and segregating when the standard deviation between donors exceeded 5%. A statistical classification framework was developed to diagnose cytomegalovirus status using the catalog of TCR beta chain sequences. In a later analysis, V and J genes were assigned by comparing TCR nucleotide sequences against IMGT/GENE-DB human TR gene sequences. The TCRdist pipeline was used in a later analysis to assign CDR3 sequences and most-parsimonious VDJ recombination scenarios. In a later analysis, each TCR beta chain was defined by its CDR3 amino acid sequence together with its V-gene family, and reads lacking a unique V-gene family were excluded. As a way to deal with suspected cross-contamination and a sequencing artifact, a later analysis dropped approximately 570 nucleotide sequences that were highly shared and had low generation probability. For each public chain, a later analysis derived a clonal expansion index from normalized ranks of inferred template counts within each repertoire. In a later analysis, generation probabilities were computed with a VDJ recombination model fitted to out-of-frame rearrangements, and the resulting probabilities were checked against IGoR. Hypergeometric tests were used in a later analysis to score TCR-TCR, TCR-HLA and TCR-CMV co-occurrence, with a repertoire-size bias correction applied to the TCR pairs. To estimate false discovery rates, a later analysis permuted the HLA or CMV assignments 20 times. In a later analysis, co-occurring TCRs were grouped using DBSCAN, and TCRdist sequence similarity was added for clustering within HLA-allele-positive subsets. Repertoires with fewer than 30,000 or more than 120,000 public chains, plus five repertoires with anomalous nucleotide sharing, were excluded from co-occurrence clustering. TCRdb holds this immuneACCESS table with in-frame rearrangements only. Some clones are missing; in checked studies, unresolved V genes explain under half, and the rest has no known cause. V and J calls and clone size are copied from that table; D and trimming were computed from the DNA. This sample has roughly 150,000 clones in its table, and about three quarters of those were observed once. The ten largest clones represent roughly a tenth of the sample.

The chain uses TRBV6-5 and TRBJ2-1, with TRBD2 identical over 7 junction bases. Sequencing was done on a sample of PBMCs. This receptor was obtained from a man aged 30-40 years in good health and CMV-seropositive. Here the CDR3 is given as CASSYGLADYNEQFF. The DNA sequence is as follows: TGTGCCAGCAGTTACGGTCTAGCGGACTACAATGAGCAGTTCTTC.